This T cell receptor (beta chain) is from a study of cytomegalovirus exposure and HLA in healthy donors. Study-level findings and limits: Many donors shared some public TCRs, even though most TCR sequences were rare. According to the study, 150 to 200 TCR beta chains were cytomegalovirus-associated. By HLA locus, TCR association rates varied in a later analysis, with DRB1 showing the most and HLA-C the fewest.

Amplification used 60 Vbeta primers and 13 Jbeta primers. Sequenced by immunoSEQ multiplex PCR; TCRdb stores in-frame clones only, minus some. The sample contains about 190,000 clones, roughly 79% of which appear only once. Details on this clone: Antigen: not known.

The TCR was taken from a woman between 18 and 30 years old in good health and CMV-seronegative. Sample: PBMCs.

CDR3 DNA sequence: TGTGCCTGGGATCGATCCGGGACTAGCGGGAAGCTGAACAATGAGCAGTTCTTC. This encodes CAWDRSGTSGKLNNEQFF. The gene calls are TRBV30 and TRBJ2-1, with 13 positions matching TRBD2. The CDR3 runs to 18 residues. V shed 5 bases and J 5 bases; nucleotides not matched to a gene: 15. Germline CDR1 is GTSNPN and CDR2 is SVGIG (reference sequence).